A selection of T cell receptor beta chains follows, all from one sample in a study of radiation and T cells in renal cell carcinoma. TCRdb keeps only in-frame clones here, not all; method: immunoSEQ multiplex PCR. The sample carries 60,000 to 95,000 clones, 70% to 90% recorded once. Material: blood, obtained from a patient whose treatment included radiotherapy and nephrectomy. The receptors originated from a woman aged 55 to 70 with renal cell carcinoma. CDR3s include the opening cysteine and the closing phenylalanine or tryptophan. A D gene is named only where the DNA matches it firmly. The size of a clone is reported for some rows only, either as once, few or many, or as a class for expanded clones.

once TRBJ2-3 TRBV5-1 TRBD2 TGCGCCAGCAGCTTGGGGCTAGCGGGGGGCATAGGAGATACGCAGTATTTT CASSLGLAGGIGDTQYF
. TRBJ1-3 TRBV29-1 . TGCAGCGGGGCCCTGAGCTCTGGAAACACCATATATTTT CSGALSSGNTIYF
. TRBJ2-7 TRBV5-1 TRBD2 TGCGCCAGCAGCTTGGCTGCGGGAGATCGCGAGCAGTACTTC CASSLAAGDREQYF
. TRBJ1-1 TRBV5-4 TRBD1 TGTGCCAGCAGCTCACCGGGACAGCGCTTCACTGAAGCTTTCTTT CASSSPGQRFTEAFF
. TRBJ2-7 TRBV2 . TGTGCCAGCAGTGGCGACGCCCTTGGCCGCTCTGGGCAGTACTTC CASSGDALGRSGQYF
. TRBJ1-1 TRBV19 . TGTGCCAGTAGTCAGGGCGGGATGGTAGGCACTGAAGCTTTCTTT CASSQGGMVGTEAFF
. TRBJ2-1 TRBV19 . TGTGCCAGTAGTATGTCTGGGGGAAGGTCCTACAATGAGCAGTTCTTC CASSMSGGRSYNEQFF
few TRBJ2-2 TRBV5-1 TRBD1 TGCGCCAGCAGCTTGGCCAGGGGGCTAGCGAACACCGGGGAGCTGTTTTTT CASSLARGLANTGELFF
. TRBJ2-2 TRBV6-1 . TGTGCCAGCATCAGACAGTCGAACACCGGGGAGCTGTTTTTT CASIRQSNTGELFF
. TRBJ2-7 TRBV19 TRBD1 TGTGCCAGTAGTACAGGGACAGCGAGCTACGAGCAGTACTTC CASSTGTASYEQYF
. TRBJ2-2 TRBV5-6 . TGTGCCAGCAGTCCTGCGAACACCGGGGAGCTGTTTTTT CASSPANTGELFF
few TRBJ1-1 TRBV28 . TGTGCCAGCAGGGGAAACACTGAAGCTTTCTTT CASRGNTEAFF
. TRBJ1-3 TRBV9 . TGTGCCAGCAGCGTAGAAGGGGCAGGCAGTTACTCTGGAAACACCATATATTTT CASSVEGAGSYSGNTIYF
. TRBJ2-3 TRBV9 TRBD1 TGTGCCAGCAGCGTGGGGGACAGCTGGAGCACAGATACGCAGTATTTT CASSVGDSWSTDTQYF
. TRBJ2-2 TRBV19 TRBD2 TGTGCCAGTAGTCCGATTAGCGGGGGAGCGAACACCGGGGAGCTGTTTTTT CASSPISGGANTGELFF
. TRBJ2-7 TRBV6-1 . TGTGCCAGCAGTGAGGGTGGTAGGAGGGGAACATTCTCCTACGAGCAGTACTTC CASSEGGRRGTFSYEQYF
. TRBJ2-7 TRBV11-2 TRBD1 TGTGCCAGCAGCTTAACGGACAGGGGCCATTCCTACGAGCAGTACTTC CASSLTDRGHSYEQYF
few TRBJ2-7 TRBV5-1 TRBD1 TGCGCCAGCAGCTTAACAGGGGGCGGCCCATACGAGCAGTACTTC CASSLTGGGPYEQYF
. TRBJ1-1 TRBV27 . TGTGCCAGCAGTCGATCTCTGGGAGGGCGCACTGAAGCTTTCTTT CASSRSLGGRTEAFF
. TRBJ1-4 TRBV29-1 . TGCAGCGTTGGTTTGTCGGGGTCCGGAAATAATGAAAAACTGTTTTTT CSVGLSGSGNNEKLFF
. TRBJ2-1 TRBV30 TRBD1 TGTGCCTGGAGTGAGGGGGCCCCGATCTTC CAWSEGAPIF
once TRBJ2-7 TRBV11-2 . TGTGCCAGCAGCACGGGAAATTCGAGAGCCTACGAGCAGTACTTC CASSTGNSRAYEQYF
. TRBJ1-5 TRBV28 . TGTGCCAGCAGCTTTTTCGGGACCTCCTTAAGCAATCAGCCCCAGCATTTT CASSFFGTSLSNQPQHF
. TRBJ2-5 TRBV7-2 TRBD2 TGTGCCAGCAGCCCCCAGGCGGGGGGGCTAGGACAAGAGACCCAGTACTTC CASSPQAGGLGQETQYF
. TRBJ2-1 TRBV10-3 TRBD2 TGTGCCATCATTCAGAGGTCACGGGAGGGGTTCTTC CAIIQRSREGFF
. TRBJ2-7 TRBV2 TRBD2 TGTGCCAGCAGTGAAGCCTGGGCTAGCGGGAGTAGCTACGAGCAGTACTTC CASSEAWASGSSYEQYF
once TRBJ1-2 TRBV6-1 . TGTGCCAGCAGTGACGGTAACGGAGGCTACACCTTC CASSDGNGGYTF
. TRBJ1-1 TRBV6-6 . TGTGCCAGCAGTAAAACAGGGACGTCTGAAGCTTTCTTT CASSKTGTSEAFF
. TRBJ2-6 TRBV9 . TGTGCCAGCAGCGTAGACGGCCTCTCTGGGGCCAACGTCCTGACTTTC CASSVDGLSGANVLTF
. TRBJ1-2 TRBV19 . TGTGCCAGTACTCCGACGGACCTCTATGGCTACACCTTC CASTPTDLYGYTF
. TRBJ1-4 TRBV28 TRBD1 TGTGCCAGCACCTGGATATTTGGACAGGGAAATGAAAAACTGTTTTTT CASTWIFGQGNEKLFF
. TRBJ1-5 TRBV7-2 . TGTGCCAGCAGCTTAAATAGGGCGAGCAATCAGCCCCAGCATTTT CASSLNRASNQPQHF
. TRBJ2-1 TRBV27 TRBD2 TGTGCCAGCAGCGGACTAGCGGGGAATTCCTACAATGAGCAGTTCTTC CASSGLAGNSYNEQFF
. TRBJ1-1 TRBV6-5 . TGTGCCGGCAGGAATACAGGTTACCGCACTGAAGCTTTCTTT CAGRNTGYRTEAFF
. TRBJ1-1 TRBV4-3 . TGCGCCAGCAGCCAAGCCCGAGGACAGTTGAACACTGAAGCTTTCTTT CASSQARGQLNTEAFF
. TRBJ2-6 TRBV7-2 . TGTGCCAGCACCCCCGGAGGTGGGACGGGCCCCTCTGGGGCCAACGTCCTGACTTTC CASTPGGGTGPSGANVLTF
. TRBJ2-7 TRBV2 . TGTGCCAGCAGTGTGACCCGCGAGCAGTACTTC CASSVTREQYF